Below, 4 T cell receptor beta chains from the same sample are listed, as sequenced in a study of T cells of healthy individuals. Each CDR3 protein is one row after TCRdb ran MiXCR on the 5' RACE reads. Here the sample spans around 63,000 distinct CDR3 sequences, 15% to 20% being singletons. The receptors here all came from a human donor in good health.

The J gene is TRBJ2-1, the V gene TRBV6-5; 12 bases fit TRBD2. The germline gives CDR1 MNHEY, CDR2 SVGAGI. V trimming: 5 bases; J trimming: 7 bases; junction bases outside the gene matches: 6. The CDR3 spans 15 residues. In DNA, the CDR3 is TGTGCCAGCAGTATCGGACTAGCGGGGAATAATGAGCAGTTCTTC. The encoded protein is CASSIGLAGNNEQFF.

This clonotype was observed at least ten times. V usage is TRBV29-1 and J usage is TRBJ2-1; 10 nucleotides line up with TRBD2. Per the germline V gene, CDR1 is SQVTM and CDR2 is ANQGSEA. The CDR3 consists of 14 residues. Germline trimming cut 3 bases from V and 7 bases from J; bases unmatched to any gene: 6. As DNA, the CDR3 is TGCAGCGTTGAGGCTAGCGGGAGTCAAAATGAGCAGTTCTTC. Residues: CSVEASGSQNEQFF.

This clonotype came up many times. The V gene is TRBV29-1, the J gene TRBJ2-7, with D perhaps matching TRBD2 (6 bases). V lost 6 bases and J 1 base, leaving 10 bases between the germline ends. Germline CDR1 SQVTM, CDR2 ANQGSEA. There are 12 residues in the CDR3. CDR3 residues: CSVNLASYEQYF. CDR3 nucleotides: TGCAGCGTCAATCTAGCGTCCTACGAGCAGTACTTC.

There are many counts of this clonotype. The genes are TRBV5-4 and TRBJ1-4; possible D gene TRBD1, 5 bases. CDR3 size: 16 residues. CDR1 is SGHNT, CDR2 YYREEE, per germline (reference sequence). V lost 5 bases and J 3 bases, leaving 17 bases between the germline ends. CDR3 loop: CASSMDGGGANEKLFF. The CDR3 DNA sequence: TGTGCCAGCAGTATGGACGGTGGGGGAGCTAATGAAAAACTGTTTTTT.